These 13 T cell receptor beta chains share one sample of origin, sequenced in a study of technical replicates of blood from a handful of donors (dated by TCRdb to about 2017). Library preparation employed the immunoSEQ multiplex PCR assay. Imported from immuneACCESS, the table was reduced by TCRdb to in-frame sequences with V and J called. These copies leave out some clones; in studies compared against another copy, an unresolved V gene accounts for under half, and the cause of the remainder is not known. The sample yields more than 60,000 clones; just under 90% were counted once. The ten largest account for around 5.5% of the sample. The sequenced sample was PBMCs. The source of these receptors is a human donor in good health. Some clones in this sample may be carry-over from other donors' samples.

A few counts support this clone. The chain carries TRBV14 and TRBJ2-7; 9 bases are a match to TRBD2. V gave up 2 bases and J gave up 6 bases; unmatched junction bases: 5. Germline-derived CDR1 and CDR2 are SGHDN and FVKESK. The CDR3 has 14 residues. The CDR3 sequence: CASSQLAGNGEQYF. DNA of the CDR3: TGTGCCAGCAGCCAACTAGCGGGAAATGGCGAGCAGTACTTC.

This chain joins TRBV7-8 and TRBJ2-7; 8 bases line up with TRBD2. The CDR3 length is 14 residues. Germline CDR1 reads SGHVS; CDR2 reads FQNEAQ. V trimming: 5 bases; J trimming: 2 bases; junction bases outside the gene matches: 5. DNA for the CDR3: TGTGCCAGCAGCCGGGGGGGGCTGACCTACGAGCAGTACTTC. Amino acid sequence: CASSRGGLTYEQYF.

V usage is TRBV2 and J usage is TRBJ2-3, with 7 bases identical to TRBD2. V was clipped by 3 bases and J by 0 bases; unmatched bases: 3. Germline V CDR1 and CDR2: SNHLY, FYNNEI. The length of the CDR3 is 15 residues. DNA of the CDR3: TGTGCCAGCAGTGATCAGCGGGGTAGCACAGATACGCAGTATTTT. It yields the protein CASSDQRGSTDTQYF.

This clone was counted a single time. This rearrangement joins TRBV5-5 to TRBJ1-2, with D possibly matching TRBD1 (6 bases). The CDR3 has 16 residues. Germline CDR1 SGHKS, CDR2 YYEKEE (reference sequence). V was trimmed by 2 bases and J by 4 bases, leaving 18 bases between them. The CDR3 bases are TGTGCCAGCAGCTTCCGGCCAGGGGACGCAGTCTATGGCTACACCTTC. It translates to CASSFRPGDAVYGYTF.

V and J are TRBV30 and TRBJ2-7; 7 nucleotides match TRBD2. The J segment lost 3 bases and the V segment lost 4 bases, leaving 3 bases of the junction unmatched. CDR3 length: 12 residues. The V gene's germline CDR1 is GTSNPN and CDR2 SVGIG (reference sequence). In DNA, the CDR3 is TGTGCCTGGACTAGCGGAAACTACGAGCAGTACTTC. Protein sequence: CAWTSGNYEQYF.

The chain carries TRBV9 and TRBJ1-1; D is ambiguous. This CDR3 comprises 11 residues. Per germline, CDR1 SGDLS and CDR2 YYNGEE. V lost 8 bases, J lost 6 bases, and 11 bases lay in between. This chain's CDR3 is CASGRGAEAFF. The CDR3 nucleotides are TGTGCCAGTGGCCGGGGTGCTGAAGCTTTCTTT.

The chain uses TRBV6-5 and TRBJ1-2, with a possible D match to TRBD1 (6 bases). CDR1 MNHEY and CDR2 SVGAGI come from the germline V gene. V was shortened by 2 bases and J by 4 bases, with 14 bases between the two germline ends. CDR3 length: 15 amino acids. This CDR3 reads CASSYRGGSGYGYTF. The CDR3 DNA follows: TGTGCCAGCAGTTACAGGGGGGGGTCCGGCTATGGCTACACCTTC.

In its sample, this clone was seen a few times. The J gene is TRBJ1-1, the V gene TRBV27; TRBD1 aligns across 9 bases. V shed 11 bases and J 6 bases; nucleotides not matched to a gene: 10. The CDR3 runs to 13 residues. Germline V gives CDR1 MNHEY, CDR2 SMNVEV (reference sequence). The CDR3: CAAWGQGHPEAFF. CDR3 bases: TGTGCCGCATGGGGACAGGGACACCCTGAAGCTTTCTTT.

The rearrangement joins TRBV7-3 to TRBJ1-6; tentative D call: TRBD1 (6 bases). The CDR3 runs 14 residues. With 4 bases removed from V and 7 bases from J, the gap between germline ends came to 11 bases. The germline CDR1 and CDR2 sequences are SGHTA and FQGTGA. CDR3 DNA: TGTGCCAGCAGCTCGGACAGTTTCAATTCACCCCTCCACTTT. Translated: CASSSDSFNSPLHF.

V is TRBV6-1 and J is TRBJ1-2, with 8 bases identical to TRBD1. The V segment lost 2 bases and the J segment 5 bases; nucleotides outside the gene matches: 1. This CDR3 is built from 13 residues. Germline CDR1 reads MNHNS; CDR2 reads SASEGT. The CDR3 loop is CASSEQGAYGYTF. The CDR3 DNA sequence: TGTGCCAGCAGTGAACAGGGGGCGTATGGCTACACCTTC.

The chain uses TRBV6-5 and TRBJ1-3; the match to TRBD1 covers 11 bases. CDR3 length: 15 amino acids. CDR1 and CDR2 from the germline V gene are MNHEY and SVGAGI. Losses at the gene ends were 6 bases for V and 4 bases for J; bases not matched to a gene: 5. CDR3 DNA: TGTGCCAGCAGAAGGACAGGGGGCGCGGGAAACACCATATATTTT. Translation: CASRRTGGAGNTIYF.

The chain uses TRBV30 and TRBJ2-7; D is unclear. The CDR3 consists of 13 residues. In germline, CDR1 is GTSNPN, CDR2 SVGIG (reference sequence). Between the trimmed V and J ends, which lost 0 bases and 5 bases, there was a span of 11 bases. The CDR3 DNA reads TGTGCCTGGAGTGTATCTGGCAGGCACGAGCAGTACTTC. It translates to CAWSVSGRHEQYF.

This chain joins TRBV4-2 and TRBJ2-7; 10 bases agree with TRBD2. V was pared by 5 bases and J by 4 bases, with 8 bases of the junction left unmatched. This CDR3 has 15 residues. CDR1 is LGHNA, CDR2 YNFKEQ, per germline. CDR3 residues: CASSYTSGAPYEQYF. CDR3 coding DNA: TGTGCCAGCAGCTACACTAGCGGGGCCCCTTACGAGCAGTACTTC.